The T cell receptor (beta chain) under discussion was sequenced for a study of cytomegalovirus exposure and HLA in healthy donors. Amplification used 60 Vbeta primers and 13 Jbeta primers. The repertoire was sequenced with immunoSEQ multiplex PCR; TCRdb's copy has only in-frame clones and lacks some. The data show some 120,000 clones, about 85% seen once. General observations from the study: An observed cluster of highly shared sequence variants was recorded as a likely sequencing artifact. As a later analysis showed, several of the most significant clusters appeared to be linked to common viral pathogens.

The CDR3 contains 18 residues. V trimming: 0 bases; J trimming: 4 bases; junction bases outside the gene matches: 13. Germline V lookup: CDR1 SGHVS, CDR2 FQNEAQ. With regard to this clone: No antigen is known for it.

This clonotype originated in a woman in her thirties in good health and CMV-seropositive. This chain links TRBV7-8 with TRBJ2-5; 8 nucleotides line up with TRBD2. Sequencing was performed on PBMCs. The CDR3 DNA follows: TGTGCCAGCAGCTTAGCGCGTGGAGCGGGGGCCTCGGGAGAGACCCAGTACTTC. This sequence encodes CASSLARGAGASGETQYF.